What follows are 4 T cell receptor beta chains derived from one specimen sequenced in a study of T cell responses to AZD1222 COVID-19 vaccine (dated by TCRdb to 2020 to 2023). The library relied on the immunoSEQ multiplex PCR assay. The immuneACCESS repertoire file appears here via TCRdb, limited to in-frame rearrangements. These files lack a portion of the clones; in checked studies, under half of the deficit traces to unresolved V genes, and the cause of the others is not known. This sample gives tens of thousands of clones in total; approximately 89% of them show up just once. Of the sample, 5.2% is held by the ten largest clones. The label giving this sample's time point can be read as: baseline before first vaccination. Taken with the paper, the label for treatment or condition translates to: meningococcal conjugate vaccine given as trial control. Material: peripheral blood, obtained on day 0 of MenACWY control vaccination. Receptor source: an adult in good health.

This clone came up once. The rearrangement links TRBV9 to TRBJ1-1; D gene unclear. Germline CDR1 and CDR2: SGDLS and YYNGEE. With 0 bases removed from V and 4 bases from J, the gap between germline ends came to 13 bases. The CDR3 sequence is 15 residues long. This CDR3 is CASSVASLGGTEAFF. The CDR3 coding sequence is TGTGCCAGCAGCGTAGCTTCTCTGGGCGGCACTGAAGCTTTCTTT.

This rearrangement joins TRBV7-9 to TRBJ1-4; 9 bases match TRBD1. CDR1 and CDR2 from the germline V gene are SEHNR and FQNEAQ (reference sequence). This CDR3 is built from 14 residues. V gave up 1 base and J gave up 7 bases; unmatched junction bases: 1. The CDR3 sequence is CASSLGDRAEKLFF. The CDR3 DNA follows: TGTGCCAGCAGCTTAGGGGACAGGGCTGAAAAACTGTTTTTT.

The rearrangement uses TRBV18 and TRBJ2-6; 9 nucleotides match TRBD1. The CDR3 totals 18 residues. The J segment lost 0 bases and the V segment lost 3 bases, leaving 6 bases of the junction unmatched. Germline values: CDR1 KGHSH, CDR2 LQKENI. CDR3 amino acids: CASSPGQGFLSGANVLTF. The CDR3 DNA reads TGTGCCAGCTCACCGGGACAGGGATTCCTCTCTGGGGCCAACGTCCTGACTTTC.

The chain uses TRBV7-2 and TRBJ1-3; D is perhaps TRBD1 (6 bases). V dropped 7 bases and J dropped 3 bases, with 16 bases sitting between them. This CDR3 has 15 amino acids. The germline V gene encodes CDR1 SGHTA and CDR2 FQGNSA. In DNA, the CDR3 is TGTGCCAGCACCGTTGGGGGGGGGCTTGGAAACACCATATATTTT. It is translated as CASTVGGGLGNTIYF.